Below are 27 T cell receptor beta chains sequenced from a single sample in a study of cytomegalovirus exposure and HLA in healthy donors. The PCR ran on 60 Vbeta and 13 Jbeta primers. TCRdb's table, derived via immunoSEQ multiplex PCR, lists solely in-frame clones and lacks some. The data contain about 160,000 clones, approximately 77% of them seen just once; the ten biggest clones take up around 2.5%. The specimen sequenced was PBMCs. All receptors come from a female donor in good health and CMV-seronegative.

The chain joins TRBV25-1 to TRBJ2-3, with no clear D. Trimming stripped 7 bases from V and 3 bases from J, with 8 bases between. The CDR3 spans 12 residues. Germline V gene sequence: CDR1 MGHDK, CDR2 SYGVNS. The CDR3 coding sequence is TGTGCCAGCAAGGAGAATACAGATACGCAGTATTTT. Its translation: CASKENTDTQYF.

This clone was seen once. The V call is TRBV2, the J call TRBJ2-5; 8 nucleotides align to TRBD2. Germline V gene lookup returns CDR1 SNHLY and CDR2 FYNNEI. The CDR3 loop spans 15 amino acids. V dropped 3 bases and J dropped 4; count of bases not matched to a gene: 7. CDR3 coding DNA: TGTGCCAGCAGTGAGGGGACTAGGCGGGGAGAGACCCAGTACTTC. Its translation: CASSEGTRRGETQYF.

This chain uses TRBV5-1 with TRBJ2-7; possible D gene TRBD1, 6 bases. Trimming stripped 4 bases from V and 7 bases from J, with 18 bases between. Looked up from germline, CDR1 is SGHRS and CDR2 is YFSETQ. The CDR3 sequence is 14 residues long. DNA of the CDR3: TGCGCCAGCAGCCCTCAGAGACAGGTAGGGGAGCAGTACTTC. This encodes CASSPQRQVGEQYF.

The chain combines TRBV29-1 with TRBJ1-1; 7 bases are a match to TRBD1. Germline V lookup: CDR1 SQVTM, CDR2 ANQGSEA. CDR3 length: 14 residues. The trim removed 8 bases at V and 0 bases at J, leaving 9 bases unmatched. This CDR3 is CSSSRGLMNTEAFF. CDR3 nucleotide sequence: TGCAGCTCCTCCAGGGGGTTAATGAACACTGAAGCTTTCTTT.

The chain couples TRBV28 to TRBJ1-4, with 9 bases matching TRBD1. Trimming at V came to 5 bases and at J to 7 bases, leaving 8 bases not matched to a gene. This CDR3 region has 15 residues. Germline-derived CDR1 and CDR2 are MDHEN and SYDVKM. CDR3 in amino acids: CASSNTGGPTEKLFF. The CDR3 DNA is TGTGCCAGCAGTAACACAGGGGGCCCGACTGAAAAACTGTTTTTT.

The rearrangement joins TRBV2 to TRBJ2-4; 9 nucleotides align to TRBD1. CDR1 is SNHLY, CDR2 FYNNEI, per germline. Losses at the gene ends were 6 bases for V and 7 bases for J; bases not matched to a gene: 1. The CDR3 runs to 12 residues. The CDR3: CASRGQGNIQYF. Here the CDR3 DNA reads TGTGCCAGCAGAGGACAGGGGAACATTCAGTACTTC. Full variable domain (rest looked up from reference TRBV2 and TRBJ2-4): EPEVTQTPSHQVTQMGQEVILRCVPISNHLYFYWYRQILGQKVEFLVSFYNNEISEKSEIFDDQFSVERPDGSNFTLKIRSTKLEDSAMYFCASRGQGNIQYFGAGTRLSVL.

The CDR3 is CAWSPPYREAFF. CDR3 nucleotides: TGTGCCTGGAGTCCGCCTTACAGGGAAGCTTTCTTT. The J gene is TRBJ1-1, the V gene TRBV30, with D possibly TRBD1 on 5 matching bases. The CDR3 has 12 residues. V dropped 2 bases and J dropped 8 bases, with 12 bases sitting between them. The V gene's germline CDR1 is GTSNPN and CDR2 SVGIG (reference sequence).

This clone was counted between two and nine times. The J gene is TRBJ2-7, the V gene TRBV29-1; weak D call: TRBD1 (6 bases). Trimming cost V 3 bases and J 3 bases, with 15 bases left between them. The CDR3 is made up of 14 amino acids. The V gene's germline CDR1 is SQVTM and CDR2 ANQGSEA. DNA of the CDR3: TGCAGCGTTGAGCAGAGGGGACAAATCTACGAGCAGTACTTC. It encodes CSVEQRGQIYEQYF.

J is TRBJ1-1 and V is TRBV11-2, with 8 nucleotides matching TRBD1. The CDR3 loop spans 14 amino acids. Germline V gene data show CDR1 as SGHAT and CDR2 as FQNNGV. V was clipped by 5 bases and J by 5 bases; unmatched bases: 7. CDR3 amino acids: CASSLRDRLTEAFF. The CDR3 DNA reads as TGTGCCAGCAGCCTCCGGGACAGGTTGACTGAAGCTTTCTTT.

About this clone itself: The conserved final phenylalanine or tryptophan is absent from the CDR3, which likely points to a read error. The DNA is left out, because the CDR3 cannot be placed on it with certainty; the CDR3 is given as TCRdb lists it. The chain employs TRBV29-1 and TRBJ2-3; the DNA was not used to check the table's D call, TRBD1. From germline, CDR1 is SQVTM and CDR2 ANQGSEA. The CDR3 length is 11 residues, termini included. This CDR3 reads CSVDQRLGTGM.

The V gene is TRBV9, the J gene TRBJ2-3; TRBD2 matches 10 bases. V was clipped by 5 bases and J by 4 bases; unmatched bases: 7. The CDR3 spans 15 residues. CDR1 is SGDLS, CDR2 YYNGEE, per germline. CDR3 DNA sequence: TGTGCCAGCAGTCCCAGCGGGAGGGCCGCAGATACGCAGTATTTT. Residues: CASSPSGRAADTQYF.

The chain is built from TRBV7-3 and TRBJ2-1, with TRBD2 matching over 14 bases. CDR3 size: 15 residues. Germline assignment: CDR1 SGHTA and CDR2 FQGTGA. The V gene end was trimmed by 5 bases and the J gene end by 12 bases; junction bases not matched to a gene: 9. The CDR3 DNA reads TGTGCCAGCAGCCTAGATGGACTAGCGGGGGGTGGGCAGTTCTTC. As protein: CASSLDGLAGGGQFF.

The rearrangement uses TRBV12-5 and TRBJ2-3; 7 bases map to TRBD2. This CDR3 has 15 residues. In germline, CDR1 is LGHNT, CDR2 FRNRAP. Trimming at V came to 5 bases and at J to 5 bases, leaving 10 bases not matched to a gene. CDR3 sequence reads: CASGHQRDGQDTQYF. The CDR3, as DNA: TGTGCTAGTGGTCACCAGCGGGACGGCCAAGATACGCAGTATTTT.

The V call is TRBV6-5, the J call TRBJ1-2; tentatively, D is TRBD1 (5 bases). The germline V gene encodes CDR1 MNHEY and CDR2 SVGAGI. This CDR3 region has 12 residues. Trimming cost V 5 bases and J 8 bases, with 12 bases left between them. The CDR3 DNA reads as TGTGCCAGCAGTCGCGGAGGGGACGGCTACACCTTC. Translating it yields CASSRGGDGYTF.

V usage is TRBV18 and J usage is TRBJ1-1; a weak D match, TRBD1 (6 bases). Trimming shortened V by 4 bases and J by 7 bases, and 13 bases separated the two germline ends. The CDR3 has 13 residues. The germline gives CDR1 KGHSH, CDR2 LQKENI. CDR3 nucleotides: TGTGCCAGCTCACGGGGGGGGCCAGTTGAAGCTTTCTTT. Its protein product is CASSRGGPVEAFF.

The J gene is TRBJ2-2, the V gene TRBV7-2; weak D call: TRBD2 (6 bases). This CDR3 is built from 15 residues. The germline V and J ends were trimmed by 1 base and 1 base, with 7 bases remaining between them. Germline loops: CDR1 SGHTA, CDR2 FQGNSA. DNA for the CDR3: TGTGCCAGCAGCTTAGGTAGCGGGAACACCGGGGAGCTGTTTTTT. This translates into CASSLGSGNTGELFF.

On this clone: Other nucleotide sequences from this sample produce the same CDR3. The chain links TRBV7-2 to TRBJ2-2; D perhaps matches TRBD2 (6 bases). Trimming took off 0 bases at V and 1 base at J, with 6 bases between the two ends. This CDR3 has 15 residues. Germline-derived CDR1 and CDR2 are SGHTA and FQGNSA. CDR3 sequence: CASSLAGGNTGELFF. CDR3 nucleotide sequence: TGTGCCAGCAGCTTAGCGGGAGGGAACACCGGGGAGCTGTTTTTT.

The gene calls are TRBV28 and TRBJ1-5, with 8 nucleotides matching TRBD1. The germline CDR1 and CDR2 sequences are MDHEN and SYDVKM. The CDR3 length is 17 residues. The V segment lost 3 bases and the J segment 2 bases; nucleotides outside the gene matches: 9. CDR3 sequence reads: CASSFPGGRWGNQPQHF. The CDR3 DNA sequence: TGTGCCAGCAGTTTCCCAGGGGGCCGCTGGGGCAATCAGCCCCAGCATTTT.

This clone came up a few times. The rearrangement uses TRBV7-3 and TRBJ2-1; TRBD2 matches 14 bases. The trim removed 8 bases at V and 9 bases at J, leaving 3 bases unmatched. The CDR3 contains 13 residues. Germline V gives CDR1 SGHTA, CDR2 FQGTGA. The DNA of the CDR3 is TGTGCCAGCGGACTAGCGGGAGGTACTGAGCAGTTCTTC. Protein product: CASGLAGGTEQFF.

The chain joins TRBV18 to TRBJ1-1, with 8 bases identical to TRBD1. Germline V CDR1 and CDR2: KGHSH, LQKENI. V shed 7 bases and J 7 bases; nucleotides not matched to a gene: 11. The CDR3 spans 14 residues. CDR3 coding DNA: TGTGCCAGCTTATCAGGACAGGGTATAAATGAAGCTTTCTTT. It encodes CASLSGQGINEAFF.

The chain uses TRBV19 and TRBJ1-5; D perhaps matches TRBD1 (5 bases). V was clipped by 5 bases and J by 0 bases, with 11 bases between them. Germline V lookup: CDR1 LNHDA, CDR2 SQIVND (reference sequence). The CDR3 spans 15 residues. CDR3 coding DNA: TGTGCCAGTAGTCGCGACAGCTATAGCAATCAGCCCCAGCATTTT. Residues: CASSRDSYSNQPQHF.

The chain uses TRBV15 and TRBJ2-7; the D gene is possibly TRBD2 (5 bases). CDR1 LNHNV and CDR2 YYDKDF come from the germline V gene (reference sequence). This CDR3 region has 16 residues. The V and J ends lost 1 base and 4 bases respectively, with 17 bases between them. The CDR3 region is CATSRGGGLRGYEQYF. The CDR3 DNA reads TGTGCCACCAGCAGAGGAGGTGGCCTCCGAGGGTACGAGCAGTACTTC.

The CDR3 DNA reads as TGTGCCAGCAGCCTGACGACTAGCGAGAACGAGCAGTACTTC. This codes for CASSLTTSENEQYF. The J gene is TRBJ2-7, the V gene TRBV7-2; 8 bases fit TRBD2. This CDR3 is built from 14 residues. V was pared by 5 bases and J by 5 bases, with 8 bases of the junction left unmatched. Germline V CDR1 and CDR2: SGHTA, FQGNSA.

Only a few counts were recorded for this clone. The chain joins TRBV15 to TRBJ1-1; the match to TRBD1 covers 10 bases. J was trimmed by 0 bases and V by 3 bases; bases with no gene match: 1. CDR3 size: 15 residues. Looked up from germline, CDR1 is LNHNV and CDR2 is YYDKDF (reference sequence). This CDR3 is CATSRGQGLNTEAFF. In DNA, the CDR3 is TGTGCCACCAGCAGGGGACAGGGGTTGAACACTGAAGCTTTCTTT.

The chain couples TRBV18 to TRBJ1-1, with unresolved D. The CDR3 runs to 15 residues. Germline CDR1 and CDR2: KGHSH and LQKENI. V shed 6 bases and J shed 1 base, with 15 bases lying between them. For the CDR3, the DNA is TGTGCCAGCTCTCCCAGAACCAATACGAACACTGAAGCTTTCTTT. It translates to CASSPRTNTNTEAFF.

The V call is TRBV29-1, the J call TRBJ1-1, with TRBD1 matching 9 bases. In germline, CDR1 is SQVTM, CDR2 ANQGSEA. Germline trimming cut 2 bases from V and 0 bases from J; bases unmatched to any gene: 4. There are 15 residues in the CDR3. The CDR3 DNA reads as TGCAGCGTTGAAACCTGGACAGGGGTGAACACTGAAGCTTTCTTT. It specifies CSVETWTGVNTEAFF.

This clone came up once. The chain has TRBV28 and TRBJ1-4; D remains ambiguous. Germline CDR1 reads MDHEN; CDR2 reads SYDVKM. Trimming took 5 bases from V and 13 from J, leaving 17 bases between them. The CDR3 sequence is 13 residues long. The CDR3 region is CASSTSRRQTLFF. Here the CDR3 DNA reads TGTGCCAGCAGTACCTCCCGGAGGCAGACACTGTTTTTT.